One and the same sample provided the 7 T cell receptor beta chains below, sequenced in a study of response to subunit inactivated influenza vaccine. TCRdb analysed the RT-PCR reads with MiXCR anew, one entry per CDR3 protein. The data hold approximately 170,000 distinct CDR3 sequences, with about an eighth observed a single time. The same sample was also used in a study of T cells expressing NK-cell markers. As reported in that work: 5'RACE template switching with UMIs generated TCR beta cDNA.

This specimen consisted of CD8+ T cells sorted from PBMCs, obtained about 11 days after vaccination. These receptors originate from a man aged 50 or older who received an inactivated influenza vaccine.

V and J are TRBV13 and TRBJ2-2, with 12 bases that match TRBD2. Germline assignment: CDR1 PRHDT and CDR2 FYEKMQ (reference sequence). The CDR3 is 16 residues long. Losses at the gene ends were 1 base for V and 4 bases for J; bases not matched to a gene: 1. The CDR3 reads CASSLELAGGTGELFF. CDR3 in DNA: TGTGCCAGCAGCTTAGAACTAGCGGGAGGCACCGGGGAGCTGTTTTTT.

The chain uses TRBV5-1 and TRBJ1-1; tentative D call: TRBD1 (6 bases). Germline loops: CDR1 SGHRS, CDR2 YFSETQ. The CDR3 spans 16 residues. V lost 4 bases and J lost 3, with 19 bases in between. The CDR3: CASSRMADRMDTEAFF. The CDR3 DNA reads TGCGCCAGCAGCCGAATGGCAGACAGGATGGACACTGAAGCTTTCTTT. Based on the CDR3 plus reference TRBV5-1 and TRBJ1-1, the full variable domain is KAGVTQTPRYLIKTRGQQVTLSCSPISGHRSVSWYQQTPGQGLQFLFEYFSETQRNKGNFPGRFSGRQFSNSRSEMNVSTLELGDSALYLCASSRMADRMDTEAFFGQGTRLTVV.

This clonotype was seen more than once but under ten times. The chain recombines TRBV6-6 with TRBJ2-1; 7 positions agree with TRBD2. The junction had 5 bases not matched to a gene; V was cut back by 7 bases and J by 5 bases. The germline CDR1 and CDR2 sequences are MNHNY and SVGAGI (reference sequence). The CDR3 has 13 amino acids. The CDR3 nucleotides are TGTGCCAGCACCTGGGACTATAACAATGAGCAGTTCTTC. As protein: CASTWDYNNEQFF.

This clonotype was counted only a few times. The rearrangement joins TRBV7-8 to TRBJ2-1; D perhaps matches TRBD2 (6 bases). Germline assignment: CDR1 SGHVS and CDR2 FQNEAQ. CDR3 length: 15 amino acids. V was pared by 5 bases and J by 1 base, with 12 bases between. CDR3 in amino acids: CASSLTSTSYNEQFF. The CDR3 region has the DNA TGTGCCAGCAGCCTAACTAGCACATCCTACAATGAGCAGTTCTTC.

This clonotype was seen only a few times. The genes are TRBV2 and TRBJ2-7; D is tentatively TRBD1 or TRBD2 (5 bases each). Germline V CDR1 and CDR2: SNHLY, FYNNEI. Trimming shortened V by 6 bases and J by 5 bases, and 8 bases separated the two germline ends. The CDR3 loop spans 11 amino acids. This CDR3 is CASSGTHEQYF. In DNA, the CDR3 is TGTGCCAGCAGCGGGACCCACGAGCAGTACTTC.

The chain employs TRBV5-1 and TRBJ1-1; D ambiguous. CDR3 length: 14 residues. Germline CDR1 and CDR2: SGHRS and YFSETQ. Trimming took off 0 bases at V and 1 base at J, with 7 bases between the two ends. CDR3 DNA: TGCGCCAGCAGCTTGGTTCGGAGGAACACTGAAGCTTTCTTT. This encodes CASSLVRRNTEAFF.

In this sample, this clonotype turned up many times. V is TRBV12-3 or TRBV12-4 and J is TRBJ1-1; D unclear. Trimming took off 6 bases at V and 4 bases at J, with 9 bases between the two ends. The CDR3 totals 12 residues. The DNA for the CDR3 is TGTGCCAGCAGGGTCAGCCCCACTGAAGCTTTCTTT. It is translated as CASRVSPTEAFF.